These 18 T cell receptor beta chains originate from one sample sequenced in a study of cytomegalovirus exposure and HLA in healthy donors. The PCR was carried out with 60 Vbeta primers and 13 Jbeta primers. Produced via immunoSEQ multiplex PCR; TCRdb's table is partial and in-frame only. The table shows roughly 150,000 clones, with approximately 83% occurring only once. Input material: PBMCs. These receptors all come from a boy aged 2 to 10 in good health and CMV-seronegative.

This CDR3 reads CASSESGTGGTEAFF. The CDR3 DNA reads as TGCGCCAGCAGTGAGTCCGGGACAGGGGGCACTGAAGCTTTCTTT. The chain recombines TRBV10-2 with TRBJ1-1; 11 bases are a match to TRBD1. CDR3 length equals 15 residues. V was clipped by 0 bases and J by 4 bases; unmatched bases: 1. Per the germline V gene, CDR1 is WSHSY and CDR2 is SAAADI.

The chain has TRBV27 and TRBJ2-6; D is uncertain. CDR1 and CDR2 (germline): MNHEY, SMNVEV (reference sequence). The germline V and J ends were trimmed by 7 bases and 4 bases, with 5 bases remaining between them. This CDR3 comprises 12 residues. CDR3: CASKSGANVLTF. The CDR3 DNA follows: TGTGCCAGCAAATCAGGGGCCAACGTCCTGACTTTC.

This chain links TRBV7-2 with TRBJ1-1; TRBD1 matches at 9 bases. Per germline, CDR1 SGHTA and CDR2 FQGNSA. The V gene end was trimmed by 2 bases and the J gene end by 3 bases; junction bases not matched to a gene: 7. There are 16 residues in the CDR3. In nucleotides, the CDR3 is TGTGCCAGCAGCTTAAGGCTACGGGACAGGGACACTGAAGCTTTCTTT. Amino acids: CASSLRLRDRDTEAFF.

The chain recombines TRBV2 with TRBJ1-1; 7 bases match TRBD1. CDR3 length: 14 amino acids. Looked up from germline, CDR1 is SNHLY and CDR2 is FYNNEI. Germline trimming cut 4 bases from V and 2 bases from J; bases unmatched to any gene: 4. CDR3 protein: CASSVNRGNTEAFF. The CDR3 nucleotides are TGTGCCAGCAGTGTCAACAGGGGAAACACTGAAGCTTTCTTT.

This clone was seen a handful of times. The chain links TRBV19 to TRBJ2-7, with 12 nucleotides matching TRBD2. V lost 7 bases to trimming and J lost 2 bases; unmatched junction nucleotides: 6. The CDR3 is 15 amino acids. Germline CDR1 and CDR2: LNHDA and SQIVND (reference sequence). CDR3 in amino acids: CASNLGTSGPYEQYF. CDR3 DNA: TGTGCCAGTAACCTCGGGACTAGCGGGCCCTACGAGCAGTACTTC.

The rearrangement uses TRBV7-9 and TRBJ2-6; 9 bases line up with TRBD1. This CDR3 has 18 amino acids. V shed 4 bases and J 0 bases; nucleotides not matched to a gene: 7. CDR1 is SEHNR, CDR2 FQNEAQ, per germline (reference sequence). CDR3 loop: CASSSPPGQGSGANVLTF. CDR3 coding DNA: TGTGCCAGCAGCTCGCCACCGGGACAGGGCTCTGGGGCCAACGTCCTGACTTTC.

The chain uses TRBV19 and TRBJ2-1; 9 nucleotides align to TRBD2. V was pared by 3 bases and J by 7 bases, with 4 bases of the junction left unmatched. This CDR3 is built from 14 residues. The V gene's germline CDR1 is LNHDA and CDR2 SQIVND (reference sequence). The CDR3 region is CASSIAGGPNEQFF. CDR3 DNA sequence: TGTGCCAGTAGTATTGCGGGGGGGCCTAATGAGCAGTTCTTC. Supplemented by reference TRBV19 and TRBJ2-1, the full variable domain reads DGGITQSPKYLFRKEGQNVTLSCEQNLNHDAMYWYRQDPGQGLRLIYYSQIVNDFQKGDIAEGYSVSREKKESFPLTVTSAQKNPTAFYLCASSIAGGPNEQFFGPGTRLTVL.

The chain recombines TRBV5-1 with TRBJ2-5; 11 bases align to TRBD2. Germline CDR1 SGHRS, CDR2 YFSETQ. V was clipped by 2 bases and J by 5 bases; unmatched bases: 5. The CDR3 spans 15 residues. CDR3 DNA sequence: TGCGCCAGCAGCTTCACTAGCGGGGGAGGTGAGACCCAGTACTTC. This encodes CASSFTSGGGETQYF.

The sample holds a few counts of this clone. The V gene is TRBV11-2, the J gene TRBJ1-3; the D gene is possibly TRBD1 (6 bases). The CDR3 contains 16 residues. Germline CDR1 SGHAT, CDR2 FQNNGV. V lost 4 bases and J lost 0, with 13 bases in between. CDR3 nucleotide sequence: TGTGCCAGCAGCTCATACGGGACAAGCTCTGGAAACACCATATATTTT. This encodes CASSSYGTSSGNTIYF.

The count of this clone is one. The J gene is TRBJ2-2, the V gene TRBV30; 7 bases fit TRBD2. This CDR3 region has 16 residues. From germline, CDR1 is GTSNPN and CDR2 SVGIG (reference sequence). Losses at the gene ends were 1 base for V and 7 bases for J; bases not matched to a gene: 12. The CDR3 is CAWSAPSGIGGGELFF. The CDR3 DNA sequence: TGTGCCTGGAGTGCCCCGAGCGGGATCGGGGGCGGGGAGCTGTTTTTT.

The chain links TRBV6-6 to TRBJ2-7, with D tentatively TRBD2 (5 bases). Per germline, CDR1 MNHNY and CDR2 SVGAGI (reference sequence). The CDR3 runs to 14 residues. V lost 6 bases, J lost 7 bases, and 19 bases lay in between. The CDR3 loop reads CASSSLHGSGEQYF. The CDR3 nucleotides read TGTGCCAGCAGCTCCCTGCACGGCTCGGGAGAGCAGTACTTC.

The V and J genes are TRBV7-9 and TRBJ1-4; D is unclear. Germline V CDR1 and CDR2: SEHNR, FQNEAQ (reference sequence). V was pared by 5 bases and J by 3 bases, with 13 bases between. The CDR3 runs to 15 residues. DNA of the CDR3: TGTGCCAGCAGCCCAACGGGGAGCCCTAATGAAAAACTGTTTTTT. Protein: CASSPTGSPNEKLFF.

A few counts support this clone. V and J are TRBV4-2 and TRBJ2-5; 11 bases line up with TRBD2. The CDR3 covers 16 residues. The J segment lost 5 bases and the V segment lost 5 bases, leaving 10 bases of the junction unmatched. The germline gives CDR1 LGHNA, CDR2 YNFKEQ. The CDR3 DNA follows: TGTGCCAGCAGCTTGGATAGCGGGGGGGCTTCGGAGACCCAGTACTTC. This encodes CASSLDSGGASETQYF.

The chain combines TRBV27 with TRBJ2-7; tentatively, D is TRBD2 (5 bases). The length of the CDR3 is 14 residues. V was clipped by 6 bases and J by 0 bases, with 12 bases between them. Germline CDR1 reads MNHEY; CDR2 reads SMNVEV (reference sequence). The CDR3 DNA reads TGTGCCAGCAGACTACTAGGGAGCTCCTACGAGCAGTACGTC. As protein: CASRLLGSSYEQYV.

The chain has TRBV6-1 and TRBJ2-5, with 10 bases identical to TRBD2. In germline, CDR1 is MNHNS, CDR2 SASEGT. This CDR3 region has 17 residues. Losses at the gene ends were 5 bases for V and 2 bases for J; bases not matched to a gene: 11. CDR3 in DNA: TGTGCCAGCAGTAAAGGCACGGGACTAGCGAGACAAGAGACCCAGTACTTC. Its translation is CASSKGTGLARQETQYF.

The chain uses TRBV6-5 and TRBJ2-1; 11 nucleotides align to TRBD2. Germline V gene sequence: CDR1 MNHEY, CDR2 SVGAGI. V shed 4 bases and J 6 bases; nucleotides not matched to a gene: 8. The CDR3 is 16 amino acids. The CDR3: CASSSLAGGIPNEQFF. The CDR3, as DNA: TGTGCCAGCAGTTCCCTAGCGGGAGGAATCCCCAATGAGCAGTTCTTC.

The gene calls are TRBV5-1 and TRBJ1-4; TRBD1 is a possible D gene (6 bases). This CDR3 region has 16 residues. Germline V gene data show CDR1 as SGHRS and CDR2 as YFSETQ. V was trimmed by 3 bases and J by 6 bases, leaving 18 bases between them. The CDR3 coding sequence is TGCGCCAGCAGCTCTACCTCCGGGACACGGGATGAAAAACTGTTTTTT. Its protein is CASSSTSGTRDEKLFF.

This clone was seen a handful of times. The J gene is TRBJ2-1, the V gene TRBV11-1; 8 positions match TRBD1. Germline CDR1 is SGHAT and CDR2 is FQDESV (reference sequence). The V and J ends lost 6 bases and 7 bases, in that order; junction bases with no gene match: 8. The length of the CDR3 is 14 residues. This chain's CDR3 is CASSPTGDQNEQFF. CDR3 DNA: TGTGCCAGCAGTCCGACAGGGGATCAGAATGAGCAGTTCTTC.